One TCR beta chain is described in this entry. Its antigen is unidentified. The V gene's germline CDR1 is LNHDA and CDR2 SQIVND (reference sequence). The CDR3 runs to 16 residues. Trimming at V came to 2 bases and at J to 4 bases, leaving 8 bases not matched to a gene. The sample originates from a study of beta chain features in type 1 diabetes. The overall study: Healthy donors and patients had similar age, gender and cell yields. Study-wide results and limits: Relative to healthy donors, patients appeared to have naive, central memory and Treg TCRB repertoires that were more similar. Still unanswered here is whether HLA type influences TCRB rearrangement.

Reverse transcription of all isolated RNA meant that expressed TCRB transcripts were sequenced. Measured with immunoSEQ multiplex PCR; TCRdb has only the in-frame clones, and not every one. The table records 60,000 or so clones, approximately 62% of them present only once. This chain links TRBV19 with TRBJ1-5, with 7 bases identical to TRBD1. Sequenced: Tregs from blood. The source is a woman aged 18 to 35 in good health. CDR3 in amino acids: CASSILGGTGNQPQHF. The CDR3 nucleotides are TGTGCCAGTAGTATACTAGGGGGCACCGGGAATCAGCCCCAGCATTTT.